These 15 T cell receptor beta chains share one sample of origin, sequenced in a study of regulatory T cells in long-lasting Graves disease. Libraries of TCR beta came from iRepertoire HTBI primers plus Arm-PCR of CDR3 regions. In TCRdb, the multiplex PCR reads were re-called with MiXCR into one record per CDR3 protein. Found here are more than 450,000 distinct CDR3 sequences, 16% of them singletons; the top ten hold less than 15%. Indicated time point: newly diagnosed GD, antithyroid drugs for less than 3 months. RNA extracted from PBMCs served as the sequencing template. The same sample was also studied in work on T cells in Graves' hyperthyroidism and ophthalmopathy.

The source material was peripheral blood mononuclear cells (PBMCs), sampled at new diagnosis, from a patient treated with antithyroid drugs. The receptors were gathered from a man aged 35 to 55 with Graves disease.

This sequence joins TRBV29-1 and TRBJ2-1; unclear D gene. Trimming removed 1 base from V and 10 bases from J, with 11 bases in between. The germline V gene encodes CDR1 SQVTM and CDR2 ANQGSEA. The CDR3 runs 12 residues. CDR3 sequence (DNA): TGCAGCGTTGAAGGTCGAGCCGCCGAGCAGTTCTTC. Protein product: CSVEGRAAEQFF.

Many counts were recorded for this clonotype. The chain employs TRBV28 and TRBJ2-7; 8 positions agree with TRBD1. Germline trimming cut 6 bases from V and 6 bases from J; bases unmatched to any gene: 16. CDR1 and CDR2 from the germline V gene are MDHEN and SYDVKM. The CDR3 is 16 residues long. The CDR3: CASSRTRTGNVGEQYF. In DNA form, the CDR3 reads TGTGCCAGCAGCCGCACCAGGACAGGGAACGTAGGCGAGCAGTACTTC.

This clonotype has at least ten counts. V usage is TRBV9 and J usage is TRBJ2-1, with 11 bases matching TRBD2. J was trimmed by 9 bases and V by 0 bases; bases with no gene match: 5. Germline values: CDR1 SGDLS, CDR2 YYNGEE. CDR3 size: 15 residues. CDR3 amino acids: CASSVDPSGRSEQFF. The CDR3 bases are TGTGCCAGCAGCGTAGATCCTAGCGGGAGGTCTGAGCAGTTCTTC.

This clonotype was detected many times. The chain carries TRBV19 and TRBJ2-2, with 16 bases fitting TRBD2. The germline gives CDR1 LNHDA, CDR2 SQIVND (reference sequence). V was pared by 4 bases and J by 3 bases, with 5 bases of the junction left unmatched. CDR3 length: 18 residues. This chain's CDR3 is CASSSPGTSGRDTGELFF. CDR3 DNA sequence: TGTGCCAGTAGTAGCCCCGGGACTAGCGGGAGGGACACCGGGGAGCTGTTTTTT.

The sample holds many counts of this clonotype. For the CDR3, the DNA is TGCAGTGCTAGAGGCCGGGACAGCTCCTACAATGAGCAGTTCTTC. Amino acids: CSARGRDSSYNEQFF. V and J are TRBV20-1 and TRBJ2-1; 7 bases map to TRBD1. The CDR3 is 15 amino acids. The V segment lost 1 base and the J segment 0 bases; nucleotides outside the gene matches: 3. In germline, CDR1 is DFQATT, CDR2 SNEGSKA (reference sequence).

Turning to this clonotype: A much larger clone lies one base from this, so it may be a read error. The V gene is TRBV3-1, the J gene TRBJ1-2, with 10 bases fitting TRBD1. Germline trimming cut 2 bases from V and 8 bases from J; bases unmatched to any gene: 20. The CDR3 covers 19 residues. Germline CDR1 LGHDT, CDR2 YNNKEL (reference sequence). DNA for the CDR3: TGTGCCAGCAGCCAATCATTCCATTCCGGGACAGGGGATCGAGACGGCTACACCTTC. Translated, it gives CASSQSFHSGTGDRDGYTF.

This clonotype was seen at least ten times. CDR3 bases: TGTGCCAGCAGTTACGGCCAGCCCCCTTTCAATGAGCAGTTCTTC. Its translation is CASSYGQPPFNEQFF. The V call is TRBV12-3 or TRBV12-4, the J call TRBJ2-1; D gene uncertain. Deletions cut 4 bases from V and 6 bases from J, with 16 bases between. The CDR3 is 15 residues long.

Points on this clonotype: This likely comes from a read error, as the CDR3 has no conserved phenylalanine or tryptophan at its end. The chain has TRBV4-1 and TRBJ2-5, with 7 positions matching TRBD2. Losses at the gene ends were 1 base for V and 5 bases for J; bases not matched to a gene: 4. The CDR3 length is 14 residues. Germline V lookup: CDR1 MGHRA, CDR2 YSYEKL. CDR3 loop: CASSQGTSRETQYL. CDR3 DNA sequence: TGCGCCAGCAGCCAAGGGACTAGTCGGGAGACCCAGTACCTC.

This chain connects TRBV4-2 to TRBJ2-1; 9 bases fit TRBD2. The length of the CDR3 is 18 residues. Germline trimming cut 0 bases from V and 0 bases from J; bases unmatched to any gene: 6. Per the germline V gene, CDR1 is LGHNA and CDR2 is YNFKEQ. The chain's CDR3 is CASSQDGTSRSSYNEQFF. CDR3 bases: TGTGCCAGCAGCCAAGATGGGACTAGCAGAAGCTCCTACAATGAGCAGTTCTTC.

The chain uses TRBV30 and TRBJ1-3; D possibly corresponds to TRBD1 (5 bases). The CDR3 consists of 12 residues. Germline lookup yields CDR1 GTSNPN and CDR2 SVGIG (reference sequence). CDR3 coding DNA: TGTGCTGGGGGGAACTCTGGAAACACCATATATTTT. Protein: CAGGNSGNTIYF. Full variable domain (missing parts from reference TRBV30 and TRBJ1-3): SQTIHQWPATLVQPVGSPLSLECTVEGTSNPNLYWYRQAAGRGLQLLFYSVGIGQISSEVPQNLSASRPQDRQFILSSKKLLLSDSGFYLCAGGNSGNTIYFGEGSWLTVV.

In its sample, this clonotype was seen many times. The genes are TRBV3-1 and TRBJ1-2; TRBD1 aligns across 7 bases. The CDR3 has 15 residues. From germline, CDR1 is LGHDT and CDR2 YNNKEL (reference sequence). V lost 5 bases, J lost 7 bases, and 13 bases stayed unmatched. DNA for the CDR3: TGTGCCAGCAGCTATATACAGGGGTCCACTGGTGGCTACACCTTC. Translation gives CASSYIQGSTGGYTF. The whole variable domain, filled in from reference TRBV3-1 and TRBJ1-2, reads DTAVSQTPKYLVTQMGNDKSIKCEQNLGHDTMYWYKQDSKKFLKIMFSYNNKELIINETVPNRFSPKSPDKAHLNLHINSLELGDSAVYFCASSYIQGSTGGYTFGSGTRLTVV.

This clonotype showed up many times. The chain couples TRBV20-1 to TRBJ1-5, with 10 bases identical to TRBD1. The CDR3 loop spans 15 amino acids. Germline V CDR1 and CDR2: DFQATT, SNEGSKA (reference sequence). Losses at the gene ends were 2 bases for V and 7 bases for J; bases not matched to a gene: 8. As DNA, the CDR3 is TGCAGTGCTAGAAGAGACAGGGGGCAAAGACAGCCCCAGCATTTT. It specifies CSARRDRGQRQPQHF.

This clonotype was observed many times. The chain couples TRBV7-9 to TRBJ2-5; D is possibly TRBD1 (5 bases). From germline, CDR1 is SEHNR and CDR2 FQNEAQ (reference sequence). Between the trimmed V and J ends, which lost 2 bases and 4 bases, there was a span of 11 bases. The CDR3 runs to 14 residues. This CDR3 is CASSLSFGAETQYF. CDR3 in DNA: TGTGCCAGCAGCTTAAGTTTTGGGGCAGAGACCCAGTACTTC.

This clonotype was seen more than once but under ten times. The rearrangement joins TRBV18 to TRBJ1-1; D is unresolved. Trimming cost V 4 bases and J 6 bases, with 15 bases left between them. Germline loops: CDR1 KGHSH, CDR2 LQKENI. The CDR3 has 14 residues. The CDR3 here is CASSLKDGDAEAFF. As DNA, the CDR3 is TGTGCCAGCTCACTGAAGGACGGGGATGCTGAAGCTTTCTTT.

In this sample, this clonotype turned up many times. The rearrangement joins TRBV5-1 to TRBJ2-5; 7 bases line up with TRBD1. This CDR3 spans 14 amino acids. J was trimmed by 4 bases and V by 0 bases; bases with no gene match: 3. CDR1 is SGHRS and CDR2 is YFSETQ in the germline V gene. The CDR3 region has the DNA TGCGCCAGCAGCTTGGCGGCAGGGGGAGAGACCCAGTACTTC. It encodes CASSLAAGGETQYF.